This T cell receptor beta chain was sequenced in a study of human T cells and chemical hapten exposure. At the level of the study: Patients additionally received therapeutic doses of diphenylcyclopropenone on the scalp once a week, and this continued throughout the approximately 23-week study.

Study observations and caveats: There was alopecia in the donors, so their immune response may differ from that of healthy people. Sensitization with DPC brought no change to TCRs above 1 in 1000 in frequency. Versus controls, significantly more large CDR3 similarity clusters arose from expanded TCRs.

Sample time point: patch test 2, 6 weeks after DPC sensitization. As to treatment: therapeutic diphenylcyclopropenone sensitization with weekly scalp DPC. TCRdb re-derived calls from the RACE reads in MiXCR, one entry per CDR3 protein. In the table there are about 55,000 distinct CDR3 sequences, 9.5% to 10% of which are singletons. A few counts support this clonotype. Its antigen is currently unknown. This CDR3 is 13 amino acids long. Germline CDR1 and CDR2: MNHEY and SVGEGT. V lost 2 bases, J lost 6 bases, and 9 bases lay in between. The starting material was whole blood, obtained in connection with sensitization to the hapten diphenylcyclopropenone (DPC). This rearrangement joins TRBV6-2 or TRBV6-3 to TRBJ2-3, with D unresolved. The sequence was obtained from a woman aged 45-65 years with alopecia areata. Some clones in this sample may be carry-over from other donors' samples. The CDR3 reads CASSYERSDTQYF. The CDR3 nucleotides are TGTGCCAGCAGTTACGAGCGATCCGATACGCAGTATTTT.